A single sample is the source of the 8 T cell receptor beta chains below, sequenced in a study of blood T cell repertoires in COVID-19. Profiling relied on immunoSEQ multiplex PCR, and the TCRdb table lists in-frame clones only, not all of them. The table has roughly 400,000 clones, around 90% seen once. Sequenced material: PBMCs or T cells enriched from blood (not recorded which). The receptor set was obtained from a middle-aged woman with acute COVID-19.

This sequence joins TRBV2 and TRBJ1-2; D not certain. The germline V gene encodes CDR1 SNHLY and CDR2 FYNNEI. The V and J ends lost 6 bases and 6 bases respectively, with 20 bases between them. This CDR3 is built from 15 residues. The CDR3 spells CASRGLLNDIHGYTF. The CDR3 DNA reads as TGTGCCAGCAGGGGCCTCCTGAATGACATCCATGGCTACACCTTC.

The chain uses TRBV29-1 and TRBJ1-4, with 8 bases lining up with TRBD1. With V trimmed by 5 bases and J by 7 bases, 6 bases remained unmatched. CDR1 SQVTM and CDR2 ANQGSEA come from the germline V gene. CDR3 size: 13 residues. The DNA of the CDR3 is TGCAGCGTTACTGGACAGGGTAGTGAAAAACTGTTTTTT. This codes for CSVTGQGSEKLFF.

The rearrangement uses TRBV5-1 and TRBJ1-4; TRBD1 matches 9 bases. This CDR3 is 14 amino acids long. Per germline, CDR1 SGHRS and CDR2 YFSETQ. The V and J ends lost 4 bases and 8 bases, in that order; junction bases with no gene match: 6. The CDR3 region has the DNA TGCGCCAGCAGCGTAGACAGGGGGTACGAAAAACTGTTTTTT. Translated, it gives CASSVDRGYEKLFF.

The table lists this clone with a count of one. V gene TRBV3-1 (or the pseudogene TRBV3-2) combines with J gene TRBJ2-1, with TRBD2 matching over 7 bases. V shed 0 bases, J shed 10 bases, and the junction held 6 bases outside the gene matches. Germline CDR1 and CDR2: LGHDT and YNNKEL (reference sequence). The CDR3 length is 14 residues. CDR3 nucleotides: TGTGCCAGCAGCCAAGATAACGGGGGGAGGGAGCAGTTCTTC. It specifies CASSQDNGGREQFF.

This clone was observed at least ten times. The gene calls are TRBV13 and TRBJ1-2; TRBD1 aligns across 7 bases. V was clipped by 6 bases and J by 4 bases; unmatched bases: 5. The CDR3 length is 13 residues. Germline V gene sequence: CDR1 PRHDT, CDR2 FYEKMQ (reference sequence). CDR3 protein: CASRSTGIYGYTF. The DNA of the CDR3 is TGTGCCAGCAGGTCGACAGGGATCTATGGCTACACCTTC.

Comments on this clone: The sample has other DNA sequences that encode this CDR3 too. The gene calls are TRBV30 and TRBJ1-4; the D is unclear. V dropped 2 bases and J dropped 7 bases, with 5 bases sitting between them. Germline lookup yields CDR1 GTSNPN and CDR2 SVGIG (reference sequence). The CDR3 length is 11 residues. The CDR3 here is CAWSPGEKLFF. DNA of the CDR3: TGTGCCTGGAGTCCAGGTGAAAAACTGTTTTTT.

The chain recombines TRBV5-6 with TRBJ2-1; TRBD1 is a possible D gene (5 bases). CDR3 size: 15 residues. The V and J ends lost 1 base and 7 bases respectively, with 15 bases between them. Germline V gene lookup returns CDR1 SGHDT and CDR2 YYEEEE. CDR3 DNA: TGTGCCAGCAGCTTGAGGCAGGGTAATTGGAATGAGCAGTTCTTC. Translated, it gives CASSLRQGNWNEQFF.

CDR3 residues: CASSQGGGLNTEAFF. The CDR3 DNA reads TGCGCCAGCAGCCAAGGGGGGGGCTTGAACACTGAAGCTTTCTTT. The rearrangement uses TRBV4-1 and TRBJ1-1; maybe TRBD1 (6 bases). Germline values: CDR1 MGHRA, CDR2 YSYEKL. This CDR3 is 15 amino acids long. V lost 1 base, J lost 0 bases, and 9 bases lay in between.